These T cell receptor beta chains were read from a single sample in a study of blood T cells in healthy people across ages. TCRdb processed the 5' RACE reads anew with MiXCR; each CDR3 protein has one entry. The table has about 680,000 distinct CDR3 sequences, more than 40% seen once. Sample: blood. Receptor source: a woman aged 60-75 years in good health. CDR3s include the opening cysteine and the closing phenylalanine or tryptophan. D genes are given only for firm matches. Part of the rows lack a size; the others show once, few, many or a class for expanded clones.

CDR3aa: CASSELGALYEQYF
CDR3nt: TGTGCCAGCAGTGAATTAGGAGCCCTCTACGAGCAGTACTTC
v_gene: TRBV6-1
d_gene: -
abundance: -
j_gene: TRBJ2-7

CDR3aa: CASSQELDSSGTDTQYF
CDR3nt: TGTGCCAGCAGCCAAGAACTGGACTCGTCTGGCACAGATACGCAGTATTTT
v_gene: TRBV3-1
d_gene: -
abundance: few
j_gene: TRBJ2-3

CDR3aa: CASGLAGGREQYF
CDR3nt: TGTGCCAGCGGACTAGCGGGAGGACGGGAGCAGTACTTC
v_gene: TRBV6-1
d_gene: TRBD2
abundance: few
j_gene: TRBJ2-7

CDR3aa: CASTRGTDTQYF
CDR3nt: TGTGCCAGCACCCGGGGCACAGATACGCAGTATTTT
v_gene: TRBV25-1
d_gene: -
abundance: -
j_gene: TRBJ2-3

CDR3aa: CSVDSAQYF
CDR3nt: TGCAGCGTTGACTCGGCCCAGTACTTC
v_gene: TRBV29-1
d_gene: -
abundance: -
j_gene: TRBJ2-5

CDR3aa: CSGGQGARINEQFF
CDR3nt: TGCAGCGGCGGACAGGGAGCCCGTATCAATGAGCAGTTCTTC
v_gene: TRBV29-1
d_gene: TRBD1
abundance: few
j_gene: TRBJ2-1

CDR3aa: CASNRNRDRNQPQHF
CDR3nt: TGTGCCAGCAACCGGAACCGGGACCGTAATCAGCCCCAGCATTTT
v_gene: TRBV28
d_gene: -
abundance: -
j_gene: TRBJ1-5

CDR3aa: CASSLAASGGVRETQYF
CDR3nt: TGTGCCAGCAGCTTAGCTGCAAGCGGGGGCGTTAGGGAGACCCAGTACTTC
v_gene: TRBV7-2
d_gene: TRBD2
abundance: few
j_gene: TRBJ2-5

CDR3aa: CASSLLAGGGDNEQYF
CDR3nt: TGCGCCAGCAGCTTGCTTGCGGGAGGAGGTGACAATGAGCAGTACTTC
v_gene: TRBV5-1
d_gene: TRBD2
abundance: few
j_gene: TRBJ2-7

CDR3aa: CASSATGVYGYTF
CDR3nt: TGTGCCAGCAGCGCGACAGGGGTCTATGGCTACACCTTC
v_gene: TRBV6-1
d_gene: TRBD1
abundance: -
j_gene: TRBJ1-2

CDR3aa: CSARTNGTNRIVGEQYF
CDR3nt: TGCAGTGCTAGGACTAACGGGACTAATAGGATAGTGGGGGAGCAGTACTTC
v_gene: TRBV20-1
d_gene: TRBD2
abundance: -
j_gene: TRBJ2-7

CDR3aa: CASSQDTQGYEQYF
CDR3nt: TGTGCCAGCAGCCAAGATACTCAGGGGTACGAGCAGTACTTC
v_gene: TRBV14
d_gene: -
abundance: -
j_gene: TRBJ2-7

CDR3aa: CASSLDGKGTRQETQYF
CDR3nt: TGTGCCAGCAGTTTAGACGGGAAGGGTACCCGGCAAGAGACCCAGTACTTC
v_gene: TRBV12-3/TRBV12-4
d_gene: -
abundance: -
j_gene: TRBJ2-5

CDR3aa: CASGTTGGFNEQYF
CDR3nt: TGTGCCAGCGGAACGACAGGGGGCTTCAACGAGCAGTACTTC
v_gene: TRBV6-2/TRBV6-3
d_gene: TRBD1
abundance: few
j_gene: TRBJ2-7

CDR3aa: CASEGRLMGEQYF
CDR3nt: TGTGCCAGCGAAGGGCGGTTAATGGGCGAGCAGTACTTC
v_gene: TRBV28
d_gene: -
abundance: -
j_gene: TRBJ2-7

CDR3aa: CASSRTRQETQYF
CDR3nt: TGCGCCAGCAGCCGGACTAGGCAGGAGACCCAGTACTTC
v_gene: TRBV5-1
d_gene: TRBD2
abundance: many
j_gene: TRBJ2-5

CDR3aa: CASSFLGQGGYNEQFF
CDR3nt: TGTGCCAGCAGCTTCCTGGGACAGGGGGGGTACAATGAGCAGTTCTTC
v_gene: TRBV7-3
d_gene: TRBD1
abundance: few
j_gene: TRBJ2-1

CDR3aa: CASSQEGGLYNEQFF
CDR3nt: TGCGCCAGCAGCCAAGAGGGGGGGCTCTACAATGAGCAGTTCTTC
v_gene: TRBV4-3
d_gene: -
abundance: -
j_gene: TRBJ2-1

CDR3aa: CASSATSMGEQFF
CDR3nt: TGTGCCAGCAGCGCGACCTCTATGGGTGAGCAGTTCTTC
v_gene: TRBV9
d_gene: -
abundance: -
j_gene: TRBJ2-1

CDR3aa: CASSLSWTEDTGELFF
CDR3nt: TGTGCCAGCAGTTTAAGTTGGACAGAGGACACCGGGGAGCTGTTTTTT
v_gene: TRBV12-3/TRBV12-4
d_gene: -
abundance: -
j_gene: TRBJ2-2

CDR3aa: CASSHEGGYEQYF
CDR3nt: TGCGCCAGCAGCCACGAAGGGGGCTACGAGCAGTACTTC
v_gene: TRBV4-1
d_gene: -
abundance: -
j_gene: TRBJ2-7

CDR3aa: CGTGLQETQYF
CDR3nt: TGCGGCACGGGGTTGCAAGAGACCCAGTACTTC
v_gene: TRBV29-1
d_gene: -
abundance: many
j_gene: TRBJ2-5

CDR3aa: CASSYSGAGDYEQYF
CDR3nt: TGTGCCAGCAGTTACTCAGGAGCGGGAGATTACGAGCAGTACTTC
v_gene: TRBV6-6
d_gene: TRBD2
abundance: -
j_gene: TRBJ2-7

CDR3aa: CASSAGVLRKETQYF
CDR3nt: TGTGCCAGCAGCGCCGGGGTCCTTCGAAAAGAGACCCAGTACTTC
v_gene: TRBV9
d_gene: -
abundance: -
j_gene: TRBJ2-5

CDR3aa: CASSRGQGTTEAFF
CDR3nt: TGTGCCAGCAGCCGGGGACAGGGGACCACTGAAGCTTTCTTT
v_gene: TRBV11-1
d_gene: TRBD1
abundance: -
j_gene: TRBJ1-1

CDR3aa: CAITEGGYNEQFF
CDR3nt: TGTGCCATCACCGAGGGGGGGTACAATGAGCAGTTCTTC
v_gene: TRBV10-3
d_gene: -
abundance: few
j_gene: TRBJ2-1

CDR3aa: CASLPVGASYNEQFF
CDR3nt: TGCGCCTCCCTCCCTGTGGGGGCTAGCTACAATGAGCAGTTCTTC
v_gene: TRBV5-1
d_gene: -
abundance: -
j_gene: TRBJ2-1

CDR3aa: CASSFGRGSGYTF
CDR3nt: TGTGCCAGCAGTTTTGGTAGGGGATCTGGCTACACCTTC
v_gene: TRBV6-2/TRBV6-3
d_gene: -
abundance: -
j_gene: TRBJ1-2

CDR3aa: CASSHAWGPYEQYF
CDR3nt: TGCGCCAGCAGCCATGCCTGGGGGCCCTACGAGCAGTACTTC
v_gene: TRBV4-3
d_gene: -
abundance: -
j_gene: TRBJ2-7

CDR3aa: CASSLIRDPGEQYF
CDR3nt: TGTGCCAGCAGCTTGATTAGGGACCCAGGGGAGCAGTACTTC
v_gene: TRBV13
d_gene: -
abundance: -
j_gene: TRBJ2-7